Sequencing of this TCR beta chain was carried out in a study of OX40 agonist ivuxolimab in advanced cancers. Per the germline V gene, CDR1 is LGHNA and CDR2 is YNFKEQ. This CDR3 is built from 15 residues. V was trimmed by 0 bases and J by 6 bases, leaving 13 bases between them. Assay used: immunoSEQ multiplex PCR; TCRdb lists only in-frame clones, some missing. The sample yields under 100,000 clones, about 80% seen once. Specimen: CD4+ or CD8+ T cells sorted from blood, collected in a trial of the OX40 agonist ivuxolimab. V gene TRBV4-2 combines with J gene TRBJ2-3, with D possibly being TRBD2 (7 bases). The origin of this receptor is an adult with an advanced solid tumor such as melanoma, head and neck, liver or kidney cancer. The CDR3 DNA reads TGTGCCAGCAGCCAAGAAGGGGGAGGGGTTGATACGCAGTATTTT. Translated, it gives CASSQEGGGVDTQYF.